The 19 T cell receptor beta chains given below trace back to one sample, sequenced in a study of cytomegalovirus exposure and HLA in healthy donors (dated by TCRdb to 2016 to 2017). Receptors were amplified or captured by the immunoSEQ multiplex PCR assay. The table was pulled from immuneACCESS by TCRdb, which kept in-frame rearrangements only. Such tables lose some clones; where checked, under half of the loss comes from unresolved V genes, and the rest has no known cause. Here the sample has 140,000 to 150,000 clones; over 80% occur a single time. The top ten constitute less than 5.5% of the sample. Source material: PBMCs. These receptors were obtained from a man between 18 and 29 years old in good health and CMV-seropositive.

The genes are TRBV15 and TRBJ1-3; D is uncertain. Germline loops: CDR1 LNHNV, CDR2 YYDKDF (reference sequence). CDR3 length: 12 residues. V was shortened by 4 bases and J by 8 bases, with 9 bases between the two germline ends. The DNA of the CDR3 is TGTGCCACCAGCAACGGGTATCACACCATATATTTT. Its protein product is CATSNGYHTIYF. Filled out from reference TRBV15 and TRBJ1-3, the complete variable domain reads DAMVIQNPRYQVTQFGKPVTLSCSQTLNHNVMYWYQQKSSQAPKLLFHYYDKDFNNEADTPDNFQSRRPNTSFCFLDIRSPGLGDTAMYLCATSNGYHTIYFGEGSWLTVV.

V usage is TRBV5-1 and J usage is TRBJ2-7; 10 bases line up with TRBD2. The length of the CDR3 is 12 residues. Trimming at V came to 7 bases and at J to 4 bases, leaving 2 bases not matched to a gene. In germline, CDR1 is SGHRS, CDR2 YFSETQ. CDR3 protein: CASGTSAYEQYF. In DNA form, the CDR3 reads TGCGCCAGCGGGACTAGCGCGTACGAGCAGTACTTC.

The J gene is TRBJ2-1, the V gene TRBV28; TRBD2 matches 8 bases. Germline V CDR1 and CDR2: MDHEN, SYDVKM. V lost 3 bases and J lost 2; bases outside the gene matches: 21. There are 21 residues in the CDR3. In DNA, the CDR3 is TGTGCCAGCAGTTTGCCTTTAGGGCGCGGTATGGGGACTAGTCCCTACAATGAGCAGTTCTTC. Translated, it gives CASSLPLGRGMGTSPYNEQFF.

This chain links TRBV5-1 with TRBJ1-1; unclear D gene. The germline gives CDR1 SGHRS, CDR2 YFSETQ. This CDR3 is 13 amino acids long. Trimming removed 2 bases at V and 1 base at J, with 6 bases between. CDR3 coding DNA: TGCGCCAGCAGCTTTACGGGGAACACTGAAGCTTTCTTT. Protein sequence: CASSFTGNTEAFF.

The gene calls are TRBV5-1 and TRBJ2-1; 14 bases map to TRBD2. The CDR3 consists of 17 residues. In germline, CDR1 is SGHRS, CDR2 YFSETQ. Trimming removed 0 bases from V and 5 bases from J; junction bases left unmatched: 4. The CDR3 DNA reads as TGCGCCAGCAGCTTGGGGGGACTAGCGGGAGCGGACAATGAGCAGTTCTTC. Amino acid sequence: CASSLGGLAGADNEQFF.

This rearrangement joins TRBV2 to TRBJ1-1; no clear D. The germline V and J ends were trimmed by 2 bases and 10 bases, with 11 bases remaining between them. This CDR3 region has 12 residues. In germline, CDR1 is SNHLY, CDR2 FYNNEI. CDR3 region: CASSERRVAAFF. DNA for the CDR3: TGTGCCAGCAGTGAAAGGAGGGTTGCAGCTTTCTTT.

The gene calls are TRBV20-1 and TRBJ2-3, with a tentative D call TRBD2 (5 bases). Germline-derived CDR1 and CDR2 are DFQATT and SNEGSKA (reference sequence). The CDR3 has 11 residues. V was shortened by 5 bases and J by 6 bases, with 9 bases between the two germline ends. CDR3 DNA: TGCAGTGCTTCCGGACTGGATACGCAGTATTTT. Encoded protein: CSASGLDTQYF.

The V call is TRBV6-5, the J call TRBJ2-7; TRBD1 agrees at 10 bases. V dropped 0 bases and J dropped 7; count of bases not matched to a gene: 9. CDR1 and CDR2 from the germline V gene are MNHEY and SVGAGI. The CDR3 covers 16 residues. CDR3 protein: CASSYSKGTGVREQYF. The CDR3 DNA is TGTGCCAGCAGTTACTCGAAAGGGACAGGGGTTCGGGAGCAGTACTTC.

The rearrangement joins TRBV5-1 to TRBJ1-1, with a tentative D call TRBD1 (6 bases). Trimming stripped 5 bases from V and 5 bases from J, with 13 bases between. CDR1 is SGHRS and CDR2 is YFSETQ in the germline V gene. This CDR3 has 13 amino acids. The chain's CDR3 is CASSITGITEAFF. The CDR3 coding sequence is TGCGCCAGCAGTATCACAGGGATAACTGAAGCTTTCTTT.

This rearrangement joins TRBV6-6 to TRBJ2-1; 7 bases fit TRBD1. The CDR3 spans 14 residues. Germline V gives CDR1 MNHNY, CDR2 SVGAGI (reference sequence). V gave up 5 bases and J gave up 4 bases; unmatched junction bases: 5. The CDR3 DNA follows: TGTGCCAGCAGTCAGGGACAGTCGTACAATGAGCAGTTCTTC. Its protein is CASSQGQSYNEQFF.

This chain uses TRBV5-5 with TRBJ2-7; weak D call: TRBD1 (6 bases). V lost 4 bases and J lost 2, with 13 bases in between. Germline assignment: CDR1 SGHKS and CDR2 YYEKEE (reference sequence). The CDR3 contains 14 residues. This chain's CDR3 is CASSLQTGAYEQYF. Here the CDR3 DNA reads TGTGCCAGCAGCCTCCAGACAGGAGCCTACGAGCAGTACTTC.

The chain combines TRBV14 with TRBJ2-1, with D possibly TRBD2 on 6 matching bases. The CDR3 is 14 amino acids. Germline V CDR1 and CDR2: SGHDN, FVKESK. Trimming shortened V by 4 bases and J by 10 bases, and 17 bases separated the two germline ends. CDR3 in DNA: TGTGCCAGCAGCCCGCTAGTGGGGGGTTACGAGCAGTTCTTC. This codes for CASSPLVGGYEQFF.

The chain employs TRBV29-1 and TRBJ2-3; 8 bases fit TRBD1. The germline V gene encodes CDR1 SQVTM and CDR2 ANQGSEA. The CDR3 has 11 amino acids. V lost 6 bases, J lost 4 bases, and 0 bases stayed unmatched. In DNA, the CDR3 is TGCAGCGTGGACAGGGCAGATACGCAGTATTTT. It specifies CSVDRADTQYF.

V and J are TRBV6-5 and TRBJ2-5, with 8 positions matching TRBD2. After removal of 8 bases from V and 4 bases from J, the junction contained 6 bases not matched to a gene. CDR1 and CDR2 from the germline V gene are MNHEY and SVGAGI. The CDR3 is 13 residues long. The CDR3 sequence is CASRGGVGETQYF. The CDR3 nucleotides are TGTGCCAGCCGGGGGGGGGTCGGAGAGACCCAGTACTTC.

This clone came up once. The chain joins TRBV11-2 to TRBJ2-2; 8 nucleotides match TRBD1. Per germline, CDR1 SGHAT and CDR2 FQNNGV. Germline trimming cut 4 bases from V and 6 bases from J; bases unmatched to any gene: 7. This CDR3 has 15 amino acids. The CDR3 DNA sequence: TGTGCCAGCAGCTATGGCCGGGACAGGCCCGGGGAGCTGTTTTTT. It codes for CASSYGRDRPGELFF. Looking up the rest from reference TRBV11-2 and TRBJ2-2 gives the full variable domain: EAGVAQSPRYKIIEKRQSVAFWCNPISGHATLYWYQQILGQGPKLLIQFQNNGVVDDSQLPKDRFSAERLKGVDSTLKIQPAKLEDSAVYLCASSYGRDRPGELFFGEGSRLTVL.

J is TRBJ2-7 and V is TRBV29-1; D not resolved. The CDR3 loop spans 12 amino acids. The germline V gene encodes CDR1 SQVTM and CDR2 ANQGSEA. The ends were cut back, 3 bases at V and 3 bases at J, with 9 bases in the middle. The DNA of the CDR3 is TGCAGCGTTGAGGGCGCCGGCTACGAGCAGTACTTC. Protein: CSVEGAGYEQYF.

The CDR3 DNA sequence: TGTGCCAGCAGTTGGACCAGACAGGGGACCTACAATGAGCAGTTCTTC. The encoded protein is CASSWTRQGTYNEQFF. This chain uses TRBV6-5 with TRBJ2-1; 8 bases agree with TRBD1. The CDR3 has 16 amino acids. Germline V CDR1 and CDR2: MNHEY, SVGAGI. The ends lost 4 bases at V and 2 bases at J; junction bases unmatched: 7.

The chain couples TRBV30 to TRBJ2-3; the D is unclear. The CDR3 sequence is 11 residues long. Germline CDR1 reads GTSNPN; CDR2 reads SVGIG (reference sequence). The V end was cut by 2 bases, the J end by 4 bases, with 4 bases between. CDR3 bases: TGTGCCTGGAGTCGGTCAGATACGCAGTATTTT. This codes for CAWSRSDTQYF.

The CDR3 is CASSLNPGTDTQYF. The DNA for the CDR3 is TGTGCCAGCAGCTTGAACCCGGGGACAGATACGCAGTATTTT. This chain links TRBV5-4 with TRBJ2-3; D may be TRBD2 (5 bases). V was pared by 1 base and J by 3 bases, with 9 bases between. The V gene's germline CDR1 is SGHNT and CDR2 YYREEE (reference sequence). This CDR3 contains 14 residues.